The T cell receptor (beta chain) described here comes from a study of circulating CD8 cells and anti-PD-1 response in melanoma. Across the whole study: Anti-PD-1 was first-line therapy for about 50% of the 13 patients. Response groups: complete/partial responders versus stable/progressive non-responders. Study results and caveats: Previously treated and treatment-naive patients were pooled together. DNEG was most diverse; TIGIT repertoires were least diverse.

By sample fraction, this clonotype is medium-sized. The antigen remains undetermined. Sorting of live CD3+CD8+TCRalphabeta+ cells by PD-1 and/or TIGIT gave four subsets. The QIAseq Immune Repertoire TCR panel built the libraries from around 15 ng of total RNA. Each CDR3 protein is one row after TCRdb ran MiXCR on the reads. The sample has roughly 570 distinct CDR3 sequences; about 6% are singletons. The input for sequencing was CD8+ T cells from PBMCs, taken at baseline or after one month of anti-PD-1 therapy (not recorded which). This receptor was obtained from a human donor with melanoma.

The CDR3 DNA reads TGTGCCAGCAGTCAGACAGGGGTGGGGCAGCCCCAGCATTTT. Amino acids: CASSQTGVGQPQHF. The chain carries TRBV2 and TRBJ1-5, with TRBD1 matching over 8 bases. The CDR3 is 14 amino acids. CDR1 is SNHLY, CDR2 FYNNEI, per germline. V trimming: 5 bases; J trimming: 7 bases; junction bases outside the gene matches: 7.